The 22 T cell receptor beta chains reported below all come from one sample, sequenced in a study of post-analysis software for immune sequencing data. Study-level results: A handful of TRBV segments appeared more often in patients than in controls, and TRBV5-6, TRBV5-1 and TRBV20-1 were among these.

These TCRs are of unknown antigen specificity. Unique molecular identifiers had been added to the TCR beta cDNA libraries. TCRdb independently ran MiXCR on the PCR reads; one entry per CDR3 protein. Among about 620,000 distinct CDR3 sequences listed, 44% were seen once. The sequencing sample was made of blood. These receptors were taken from a girl between 10 and 17 years old with multiple sclerosis.

This clonotype was detected only a few times. This sequence joins TRBV20-1 and TRBJ2-1, with D tentatively TRBD1 (6 bases). The DNA end lines up better with TRBJ2-7; the J call may be wrong. This CDR3 region has 15 residues. Germline loops: CDR1 DFQATT, CDR2 SNEGSKA (reference sequence). The CDR3: CSASPGELSYNEQYF. The DNA for the CDR3 is TGCAGTGCTAGCCCAGGGGAGCTATCCTACAATGAGCAGTACTTC.

J is TRBJ2-1 and V is TRBV12-3 or TRBV12-4; 10 bases line up with TRBD2. CDR3 length equals 18 residues. Trimming took 4 bases from V and 4 from J; bases not matched to a gene: 13. For the CDR3, the DNA is TGTGCCAGCAGTTACCTTAGGGGTGGAGCGGGGGGGTACAATGAGCAGTTCTTC. Translated: CASSYLRGGAGGYNEQFF.

This chain joins TRBV12-3 or TRBV12-4 and TRBJ2-3; the D gene is possibly TRBD2 (5 bases). The CDR3 has 14 residues. With 4 bases removed from V and 2 bases from J, the gap between germline ends came to 10 bases. Written as DNA, the CDR3 is TGTGCCAGCAGTTCACCAGCGGTCACAGATACGCAGTATTTT. Translation gives CASSSPAVTDTQYF.

The J gene is TRBJ2-3, the V gene TRBV20-1, with 8 bases aligning to TRBD2. Per germline, CDR1 DFQATT and CDR2 SNEGSKA (reference sequence). J gave up 5 bases and V 5 bases, and 15 bases lay outside the gene matches. The CDR3 sequence is 16 residues long. In DNA form, the CDR3 reads TGCAGTGCTCGACGATTTTCGGGGGGGCCGGAAGATACGCAGTATTTT. Translated: CSARRFSGGPEDTQYF.

This clonotype was counted between two and nine times. J is TRBJ2-7 and V is TRBV9, with 9 bases matching TRBD1. Per the germline V gene, CDR1 is SGDLS and CDR2 is YYNGEE. The CDR3 runs 13 residues. With V trimmed by 3 bases and J by 6 bases, 4 bases remained unmatched. DNA of the CDR3: TGTGCCAGCAGCGCCACAGGGGGCGGCGAGCAGTACTTC. It translates to CASSATGGGEQYF.

This clonotype has more than one count but fewer than ten. V gene TRBV29-1 combines with J gene TRBJ2-3; 10 bases line up with TRBD1. Germline CDR1 reads SQVTM; CDR2 reads ANQGSEA. This CDR3 comprises 14 residues. The ends lost 6 bases at V and 4 bases at J; junction bases unmatched: 7. CDR3 amino acids: CSVLDRGGPDTQYF. CDR3 coding DNA: TGCAGCGTGTTGGACAGGGGGGGCCCAGATACGCAGTATTTT.

The chain carries TRBV5-1 and TRBJ2-7; 11 bases match TRBD1. Trimming at V came to 5 bases and at J to 5 bases, leaving 9 bases not matched to a gene. CDR3 length: 15 amino acids. Germline V CDR1 and CDR2: SGHRS, YFSETQ. This chain's CDR3 is CASRGGQGACDEQYF. CDR3 sequence (DNA): TGCGCCAGCAGGGGAGGACAGGGGGCGTGCGACGAGCAGTACTTC.

The chain combines TRBV12-3 or TRBV12-4 with TRBJ1-5; a possible D gene is TRBD1 (5 bases). Trimming took 2 bases from V and 4 from J, leaving 9 bases between them. The CDR3 is 14 residues long. The CDR3 protein is CASSLHRRNQPQHF. CDR3 nucleotide sequence: TGTGCCAGCAGTTTACACAGGAGGAATCAGCCCCAGCATTTT.

This clonotype was counted between two and nine times. This chain connects TRBV12-3 or TRBV12-4 to TRBJ2-7, with 7 bases lining up with TRBD1. V lost 5 bases and J lost 6; bases outside the gene matches: 7. The CDR3 runs to 13 residues. CDR3 sequence: CASSQLRQGEQYF. The CDR3 region has the DNA TGTGCCAGCAGTCAACTCAGACAGGGCGAGCAGTACTTC.

This clonotype was detected only once. In DNA form, the CDR3 reads TGTGCCAGCAGGGGGTGCGATGAGCAGTTCTTC. It specifies CASRGCDEQFF. V and J are TRBV7-2 and TRBJ2-1; D remains ambiguous. Germline lookup yields CDR1 SGHTA and CDR2 FQGNSA. This CDR3 comprises 11 residues. Trimming took 6 bases from V and 8 from J, leaving 8 bases between them.

This clonotype was seen a few times. The rearrangement links TRBV6-5 to TRBJ2-5, with a possible D match to TRBD2 (6 bases). There are 16 residues in the CDR3. Germline-derived CDR1 and CDR2 are MNHEY and SVGAGI. Trimming took off 6 bases at V and 2 bases at J, with 19 bases between the two ends. CDR3 residues: CASRPLGGTAQETQYF. Written as DNA, the CDR3 is TGTGCCAGCAGACCTCTTGGAGGGACGGCACAAGAGACCCAGTACTTC.

This clonotype has only a few counts. This chain uses TRBV4-1 with TRBJ2-1; D assignment may be TRBD1 or TRBD2 (6 bases each). V was cut by 3 bases and J by 5 bases, with 14 bases left in between. CDR1 MGHRA and CDR2 YSYEKL come from the germline V gene. The CDR3 spans 15 residues. Here the CDR3 reads CASSHGGLGNNEQFF. The DNA of the CDR3 is TGCGCCAGCAGCCATGGGGGGCTCGGGAACAATGAGCAGTTCTTC.

The chain employs TRBV12-3 or TRBV12-4 and TRBJ2-7; no definite D call. Trimming took 6 bases from V and 1 from J, leaving 13 bases between them. The CDR3 sequence is 14 residues long. The CDR3 spells CASRGTPSSYEQYF. The CDR3, as DNA: TGTGCCAGCAGGGGAACCCCGTCGTCCTACGAGCAGTACTTC.

The gene calls are TRBV7-9 and TRBJ2-3; no reliable D call. V was shortened by 2 bases and J by 2 bases, with 14 bases between the two germline ends. The CDR3 contains 16 residues. In germline, CDR1 is SEHNR, CDR2 FQNEAQ (reference sequence). CDR3 sequence (DNA): TGTGCCAGCAGCTTAATCACCTGGGCGGTCACAGATACGCAGTATTTT. It encodes CASSLITWAVTDTQYF.

This chain joins TRBV11-3 and TRBJ2-3; 7 positions match TRBD2. This CDR3 is built from 17 residues. Losses at the gene ends were 0 bases for V and 0 bases for J; bases not matched to a gene: 6. Germline V gives CDR1 SGHNT, CDR2 YENEEA. CDR3 residues: CASSLDGLAASTDTQYF. The CDR3 DNA follows: TGTGCCAGCAGCTTAGATGGCCTAGCGGCCAGCACAGATACGCAGTATTTT.

V gene TRBV12-3 or TRBV12-4 combines with J gene TRBJ2-1, with 8 positions matching TRBD1. V was pared by 5 bases and J by 8 bases, with 8 bases of the junction left unmatched. The CDR3 is made up of 14 amino acids. CDR3 nucleotide sequence: TGTGCCAGCAGTGCCGGACAGGGTTTCGATGAGCAGTTCTTC. Translating gives CASSAGQGFDEQFF.

This chain connects TRBV20-1 to TRBJ2-7; D is possibly TRBD1 (5 bases). CDR3 length equals 15 residues. The V and J ends lost 6 bases and 0 bases respectively, with 18 bases between them. The germline gives CDR1 DFQATT, CDR2 SNEGSKA (reference sequence). CDR3 loop: CSAATGTLNSYEQYF. The CDR3 nucleotides read TGCAGTGCCGCCACAGGAACCCTTAACTCCTACGAGCAGTACTTC.

This chain connects TRBV5-4 to TRBJ2-7, with 13 bases identical to TRBD2. The J segment lost 2 bases and the V segment lost 3 bases, leaving 5 bases of the junction unmatched. The CDR3 loop spans 16 amino acids. From germline, CDR1 is SGHNT and CDR2 YYREEE (reference sequence). CDR3 sequence: CASSSQTSGRPYEQYF. The CDR3 DNA sequence: TGTGCCAGCAGCTCCCAGACTAGCGGGAGGCCCTACGAGCAGTACTTC.

The chain combines TRBV3-1 with TRBJ2-1, with D unresolved. Trimming left V 1 base short and J 10 bases short, with 14 bases between. Germline CDR1 LGHDT, CDR2 YNNKEL (reference sequence). This CDR3 has 14 residues. The CDR3 DNA sequence: TGTGCCAGCAGCCAAGCATATAAGCCCGGGGAGCAGTTCTTC. It specifies CASSQAYKPGEQFF.

This chain connects TRBV7-2 to TRBJ2-3, with 8 bases identical to TRBD1. This CDR3 comprises 16 residues. Germline V gene lookup returns CDR1 SGHTA and CDR2 FQGNSA. V lost 5 bases, J lost 4 bases, and 11 bases stayed unmatched. CDR3: CASSLIGTGLADTQYF. In DNA, the CDR3 is TGTGCCAGCAGCCTCATCGGGACAGGCCTCGCAGATACGCAGTATTTT.

This clonotype has a handful of counts. The rearrangement joins TRBV20-1 to TRBJ2-7, with TRBD1 matching 11 bases. J gave up 4 bases and V 6 bases, and 5 bases lay outside the gene matches. Germline V gives CDR1 DFQATT, CDR2 SNEGSKA (reference sequence). The CDR3 extends over 13 amino acids. DNA for the CDR3: TGCAGTGCCCCCGGGACAGGGGGATACGAGCAGTACTTC. Encoded protein: CSAPGTGGYEQYF.

This chain uses TRBV20-1 with TRBJ2-6; 7 bases are shared with TRBD2. The CDR3 has 17 amino acids. The germline V gene has CDR1 DFQATT and CDR2 SNEGSKA (reference sequence). J lost 5 bases, V lost 2 bases, and 12 bases had no gene match. CDR3 sequence (DNA): TGCAGTGCTAGATCCCGGGACGGGAGGTCCCGGGCCAACGTCCTGACTTTC. The encoded protein is CSARSRDGRSRANVLTF.